A selection of T cell receptor beta chains follows, all from one sample in a study of blood T cell repertoires in COVID-19. Clones were sequenced by immunoSEQ multiplex PCR, and TCRdb holds only the in-frame ones, with some missing. This sample has about 260,000 clones, with 84% found just once. The sample was peripheral blood. The source is a woman aged 40 to 50 who had recovered from COVID-19. CDR3s include the opening cysteine and the closing phenylalanine or tryptophan. Each record gives: clone size, V gene, J gene, D gene, CDR3 DNA, CDR3 protein. A D gene is named only where the DNA matches it firmly. Not all rows give a size; the values are once, few, many and, for expanded clones, a class.

>NA|TRBV19|TRBJ1-4|NA
TGTGCCAGTAGTAAGCTGGGGGCGACTAATGAAAAACTGTTTTTT
CASSKLGATNEKLFF
>NA|TRBV7-3|TRBJ2-1|NA
TGTGCCAGCTCTACCCGGTCAGGGGCAAATGAGCAGTTCTTC
CASSTRSGANEQFF
>NA|TRBV20-1|TRBJ1-2|TRBD1
TGCAGTGCCCCCCGGGACAGGCGACCGTTCTTC
CSAPRDRRPFF
>NA|TRBV2|TRBJ2-7|TRBD1
TGTGCCAGCAGTGCGACAGGGGGGTACGAGCAGTACTTC
CASSATGGYEQYF
>NA|TRBV3-1/TRBV3-2|TRBJ2-7|TRBD2
TGTGCCAGCAGCCAACGCGGGGGAGGTGCAAACGAGCAGTACTTC
CASSQRGGGANEQYF
>NA|TRBV19|TRBJ1-1|TRBD1
TGTGCCAGTAGTACCTCCGGGACAGGGGGTGAAGCTTTCTTT
CASSTSGTGGEAFF
>NA|TRBV11-1|TRBJ1-2|TRBD1
TGTGCCAGCAGCTACGGACAGGGTGGCTACACCTTC
CASSYGQGGYTF
>NA|TRBV9|TRBJ1-4|TRBD1
TGTGCCAGCAGCCAATCGACAGGGGGCGGGCGTGAAAAACTGTTTTTT
CASSQSTGGGREKLFF
>once|TRBV24-1|TRBJ2-1|TRBD1
TGTGCCACCAGTGCAGTCCCGGGACAGGGGTACGACAATGAGCAGTTCTTC
CATSAVPGQGYDNEQFF
>NA|TRBV20-1|TRBJ2-7|TRBD2
TGCAGTGCTAGTCGCGCGGGGGGTTCTTACAGCGAGCAGTACTTC
CSASRAGGSYSEQYF
>NA|TRBV5-1|TRBJ2-5|TRBD2
TGCGCCAGCAGCATAGGACTAGCGGGGGGCCTCGAGACCCAGTACTTC
CASSIGLAGGLETQYF
>NA|TRBV5-1|TRBJ2-1|TRBD1
TGCGCCAGCAGCAACGGACAGGGCCTGGATGAGCAGTTCTTC
CASSNGQGLDEQFF
>NA|TRBV19|TRBJ1-5|NA
TGTGCCAGTAGTATAGATCTAGTCAGAATTTATAGCAATCAGCCCCAGCATTTT
CASSIDLVRIYSNQPQHF
>NA|TRBV7-2|TRBJ1-6|NA
TGTGCCAGCAGCTTTAGTTCCTATAATTCACCCCTCCACTTT
CASSFSSYNSPLHF
>NA|TRBV10-3|TRBJ1-1|NA
TGTGCCATCACTTGGAGCACAGCGGGGATGAACACTGAAGCTTTCTTT
CAITWSTAGMNTEAFF
>many|TRBV7-9|TRBJ1-1|NA
TGTGCCAGCAACGTGATGAGGACTGAAGCTTTCTTT
CASNVMRTEAFF
>NA|TRBV5-1|TRBJ1-6|TRBD1
TGCGCCAGCAGCCTAGGGACAGGGAATTCACCCCTCCACTTT
CASSLGTGNSPLHF
>NA|TRBV5-5|TRBJ2-5|TRBD1
TGTGCCAGCAGCTTGCCAGGGACAGAAGAGACCCAGTACTTC
CASSLPGTEETQYF
>NA|TRBV6-5|TRBJ1-5|NA
TGTGCCAGCAGTTACGGCAGGTTCAGCAATCAGCCCCAGCATTTT
CASSYGRFSNQPQHF
>NA|TRBV14|TRBJ2-7|NA
TGTGCCAGCAGCCAAGGTAACACCTACGAGCAGTACTTC
CASSQGNTYEQYF
>NA|TRBV6-2/TRBV6-3|TRBJ2-2|NA
TGTGCCAGCAGCCCGGGGACATCCCGCACCGGGGAGCTGTTTTTT
CASSPGTSRTGELFF
>once|TRBV27|TRBJ2-7|TRBD1
TGTGCCAGCAGTTCCCCCGGGACAGTCTACGAGCAGTACTTC
CASSSPGTVYEQYF
>NA|TRBV27|TRBJ2-7|TRBD1
TGTGCCAGCAGTTTACGGACAGGGATGCACGAGCAGTACTTC
CASSLRTGMHEQYF
>NA|TRBV5-1|TRBJ1-3|NA
TGCGCCAGCAGCACCGCGCTCGGGTCTGGAAACACCATATATTTT
CASSTALGSGNTIYF
>NA|TRBV5-5|TRBJ2-5|NA
TGTGCCAGCAGCTTAAGGCAATTGGTGGGGCTCCAGGAGACCCAGTACTTC
CASSLRQLVGLQETQYF
>NA|TRBV27|TRBJ2-1|NA
TGTGCCAGCTCCCTTGGGGCCTATGAGGAGCAGTTCTTC
CASSLGAYEEQFF
>NA|TRBV30|TRBJ2-3|NA
TGTGCCTGGAGTCCCGGGGTTTCAGATACGCAGTATTTT
CAWSPGVSDTQYF
>NA|TRBV27|TRBJ1-1|NA
TGTGCCAGCAGACAGGGTGCCACTGAAGCTTTCTTT
CASRQGATEAFF
>few|TRBV5-1|TRBJ2-1|TRBD2
TGCGCCAGCAGCTTGGATGGGGCTAGCGGGGGCCGTGAGCAGTTCTTC
CASSLDGASGGREQFF
>NA|TRBV4-1|TRBJ1-4|NA
TGCGCCAGCAGCCAAGTAGGGCTGGCGGGTGAAAAACTGTTTTTT
CASSQVGLAGEKLFF
>NA|TRBV19|TRBJ2-7|NA
TGTGCCAGTAGTATGGTCGGGCTGGGCCCAGGGAACGAGCAGTACTTC
CASSMVGLGPGNEQYF
>NA|TRBV2|TRBJ1-6|NA
TGTGCCAGCAGTGTTCAGCGGGGGGCAGGATCACCCCTCCACTTT
CASSVQRGAGSPLHF
>NA|TRBV7-2|TRBJ1-2|NA
TGTGCCAGCAGCTTAGGTGGCAACGCCTGGGGCTACACCTTC
CASSLGGNAWGYTF
>NA|TRBV28|TRBJ1-1|NA
TGTGCCAGCACCGCCAACCACAGGAACACTGAAGCTTTCTTT
CASTANHRNTEAFF
>NA|TRBV5-1|TRBJ2-1|TRBD2
TGCGCCAGCTCCACCCAAGCGGGGGGCTACAATGAGCAGTTCTTC
CASSTQAGGYNEQFF
>NA|TRBV19|TRBJ2-5|NA
TGTGCCAGTAGTATATCTCTGGTCGGGGAGACCCAGTACTTC
CASSISLVGETQYF
>NA|TRBV7-9|TRBJ1-5|NA
TGTGCCAGCAGCTTAGGGTTGGGGGGGGCAGAGCCCCAGCATTTT
CASSLGLGGAEPQHF
>NA|TRBV10-3|TRBJ2-2|NA
TGTGCCATCAGTGAGTCGATAGCTTACACCGGGGAGCTGTTTTTT
CAISESIAYTGELFF
>NA|TRBV12-3/TRBV12-4|TRBJ2-4|NA
TGTGCCAGCAGTGGGACACAAAACATTCAGTACTTC
CASSGTQNIQYF
>NA|TRBV12-3/TRBV12-4|TRBJ1-1|NA
TGTGCCAGCAGCACGAGGATGAACACTGAAGCTTTCTTT
CASSTRMNTEAFF
>NA|TRBV5-1|TRBJ1-4|NA
TGCGCCAGCAGGAGGGGGACTAATGAAAAACTGTTTTTT
CASRRGTNEKLFF
>NA|TRBV6-5|TRBJ2-7|TRBD1
TGTGCCAGCAGAACCCAGGGGGCTCCTAACTACGAGCAGTACTTC
CASRTQGAPNYEQYF
>NA|TRBV30|TRBJ1-2|TRBD1
TGTGCCTGGAGGGGGACAGGGGCAGGTGGCTACACCTTC
CAWRGTGAGGYTF
>NA|TRBV7-2|TRBJ1-5|TRBD1
TGTGCCAGCAGCCCCCAGGGGGCCCCTAGCAATCAGCCCCAGCATTTT
CASSPQGAPSNQPQHF
>NA|TRBV5-1|TRBJ1-5|NA
TGCGCCAGCAGCTTGGTGGGGGCCGGCAATCAGCCCCAGCATTTT
CASSLVGAGNQPQHF
>NA|TRBV18|TRBJ2-6|NA
TGTGCCAGCTCACCGGAGGCGGGATTTGGGGCCAACGTCCTGACTTTC
CASSPEAGFGANVLTF
>NA|TRBV19|TRBJ2-5|TRBD1
TGTGCCAGTAGTACTGACAGGGTCCGGGAGACCCAGTACTTC
CASSTDRVRETQYF
>NA|TRBV5-4|TRBJ1-6|NA
TGTGCCAGCAGCTTGGCCCTAAACTATAATTCACCCCTCCACTTT
CASSLALNYNSPLHF
>NA|TRBV24-1|TRBJ1-2|NA
TGTGCCACCAGTGATCCCTTCCGGAGAGACTATGGCTACACCTTC
CATSDPFRRDYGYTF
>NA|TRBV9|TRBJ2-2|NA
TGTGCCAGCAGCGACCGGGACACAACGAACACCGGGGAGCTGTTTTTT
CASSDRDTTNTGELFF
>NA|TRBV6-5|TRBJ2-2|NA
TGTGCCAGCAAAACGGGGAACACCGGGGAGCTGTTTTTT
CASKTGNTGELFF
>NA|TRBV28|TRBJ2-3|TRBD1
TGTGCCAGCAGTAAGACAGGGGGGACAGATACGCAGTATTTT
CASSKTGGTDTQYF
>NA|TRBV28|TRBJ2-7|TRBD2
TGTGCCAGCTCCAGGCGGCGGGGGGGCTACGAGCAGTACTTC
CASSRRRGGYEQYF